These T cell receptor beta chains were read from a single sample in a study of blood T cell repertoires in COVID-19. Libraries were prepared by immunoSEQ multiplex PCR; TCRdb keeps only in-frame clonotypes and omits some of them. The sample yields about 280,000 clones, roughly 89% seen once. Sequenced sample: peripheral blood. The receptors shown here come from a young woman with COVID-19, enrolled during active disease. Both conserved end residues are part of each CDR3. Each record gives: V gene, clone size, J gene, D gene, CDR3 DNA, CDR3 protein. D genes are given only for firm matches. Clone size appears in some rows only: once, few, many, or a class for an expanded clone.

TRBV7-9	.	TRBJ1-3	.	TGTGCCAGCAGCCCCACAGGCAGCTCTGGAAACACCATATATTTT	CASSPTGSSGNTIYF
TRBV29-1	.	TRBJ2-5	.	TGCAGCGTTGAACGCGACACACAAGAGACCCAGTACTTC	CSVERDTQETQYF
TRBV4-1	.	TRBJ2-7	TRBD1	TGCGCCAGCAGCCAAGGACAGGGGGCAAGCGAGCAGTACTTC	CASSQGQGASEQYF
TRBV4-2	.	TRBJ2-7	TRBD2	TGTGCCAGCAGCCAGGGACTAAGCGACTACGAGCAGTACTTC	CASSQGLSDYEQYF
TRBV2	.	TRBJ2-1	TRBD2	TGTGCCAGCAGTGTCGTGTGGGGGGGCAATGAGCAGTTCTTC	CASSVVWGGNEQFF
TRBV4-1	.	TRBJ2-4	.	TGCGCCAGCAGCCAAGCCTACCTAGCCAAAAACATTCAGTACTTC	CASSQAYLAKNIQYF
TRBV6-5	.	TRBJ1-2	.	TGTGCCAGCAGTCTACGGGACACCTATGGCTACACCTTC	CASSLRDTYGYTF
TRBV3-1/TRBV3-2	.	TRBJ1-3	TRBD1	TGTGCCAGCAGCCCCGGGACAGTTTACTCTGGAAACACCATATATTTT	CASSPGTVYSGNTIYF
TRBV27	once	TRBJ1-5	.	TGTGCCAGCAGTTTCGCAGGGGCCCGCAATCAGCCCCAGCATTTT	CASSFAGARNQPQHF
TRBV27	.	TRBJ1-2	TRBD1	TGTGCCAGCAGTTCTCCAACGGACAGGGGGCCCCTCTACACCTTC	CASSSPTDRGPLYTF
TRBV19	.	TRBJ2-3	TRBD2	TGTGCCAGTAGTATGGCCCAGGGACTAGCGATACCAAACGCAGATACGCAGTATTTT	CASSMAQGLAIPNADTQYF
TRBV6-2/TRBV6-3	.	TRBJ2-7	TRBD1	TGTGCCAGCAGTTACAGGACAGGGAGTTACGAGCAGTACTTC	CASSYRTGSYEQYF
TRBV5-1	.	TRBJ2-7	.	TGCGCCAGCAGCTTGGGACAACACTACGAGCAGTACTTC	CASSLGQHYEQYF
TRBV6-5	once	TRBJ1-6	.	TGTGCCAGCAGCCCGACATATCCCTATAATTCACCCCTCCACTTT	CASSPTYPYNSPLHF
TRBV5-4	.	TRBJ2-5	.	TGTGCCAGCAAACCGGCGGGGACCTCACAAGAGACCCAGTACTTC	CASKPAGTSQETQYF
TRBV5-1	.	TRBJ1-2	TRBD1	TGCGCCAGCAGCTTAGGACAGGGCGTTGATGGCTACACCTTC	CASSLGQGVDGYTF
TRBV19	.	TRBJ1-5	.	TGTGCCAGTAGTACCCGGACTCCGGGGGTAATTCAGCCCCAGCATTTT	CASSTRTPGVIQPQHF
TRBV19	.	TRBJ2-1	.	TGTGCCAGTAGTATTCAGGGCCCCTACAATGAGCAGTTCTTC	CASSIQGPYNEQFF
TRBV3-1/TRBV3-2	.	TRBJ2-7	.	TGTGCCAGCAGCTTTCTAACGGGTAGCTCGCGCTACGAGCAGTACTTC	CASSFLTGSSRYEQYF
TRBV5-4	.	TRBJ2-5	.	TGTGCCAGCAGCCCAAGGGGCGGTAAAGAGACCCAGTACTTC	CASSPRGGKETQYF
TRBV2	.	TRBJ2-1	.	TGTGCCAGCAGCGTAAACAGGGACAATGAGCAGTTCTTC	CASSVNRDNEQFF
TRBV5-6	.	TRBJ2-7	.	TGTGCCAGCAGCTTGGCCATGGAACAGGGTATTTACGAGCAGTACTTC	CASSLAMEQGIYEQYF
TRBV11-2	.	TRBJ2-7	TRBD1	TGCGCCAGCAGCTGGGGACAGACCTACGAGCAGTACTTC	CASSWGQTYEQYF
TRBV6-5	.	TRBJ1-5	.	TGTGCCAGCAGTCAGGGGTTGGGAGGCAATCAGCCCCAGCATTTT	CASSQGLGGNQPQHF
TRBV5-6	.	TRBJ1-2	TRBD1	TGTGCCAGCAGCTTGGTAGCCGGGACAGAAAACTATGGCTACACCTTC	CASSLVAGTENYGYTF
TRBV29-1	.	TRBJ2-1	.	TGCAGCGTTGAAGATCTGGTCAGGGGAATTGACAATGAGCAGTTCTTC	CSVEDLVRGIDNEQFF
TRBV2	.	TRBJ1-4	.	TGTGCCAGCAGCGGGGATTTAGGGGAAAAACTGTTTTTT	CASSGDLGEKLFF
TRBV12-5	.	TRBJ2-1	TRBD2	TGTGCTAGTGGGTTAACTAGCGGGGTGTACAATGAGCAGTTCTTC	CASGLTSGVYNEQFF
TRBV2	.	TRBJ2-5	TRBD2	TGTGCCAGCAGACTAGCGGGGGCCAGGGGCGAGACCCAGTACTTC	CASRLAGARGETQYF
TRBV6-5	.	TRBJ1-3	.	TGTGCCAGCAGTTATGATGGGGGGGAAAACACCATATATTTT	CASSYDGGENTIYF
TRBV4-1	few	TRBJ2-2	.	TGCGCCAGCAGCCATTCGGTAAACACCGGGGAGCTGTTTTTT	CASSHSVNTGELFF
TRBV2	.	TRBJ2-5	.	TGTGCCAGCAGCGTCCTCGGAGAGACCCAGTACTTC	CASSVLGETQYF
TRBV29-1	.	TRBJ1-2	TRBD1	TGCAGCGGCAGGACAGGGGAGAACTATGGCTACACCTTC	CSGRTGENYGYTF
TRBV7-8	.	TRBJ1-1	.	TGTGCCAGCAGCTTAACACACCCGAACACTGAAGCTTTCTTT	CASSLTHPNTEAFF
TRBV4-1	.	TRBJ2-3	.	TGCGCCAGCAGCCAAGATGGGGCACAGACAGATACGCAGTATTTT	CASSQDGAQTDTQYF
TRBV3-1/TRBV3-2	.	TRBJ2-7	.	TGTGCCAGCAAGACATCTACAGGATCCTACGAGCAGTACTTC	CASKTSTGSYEQYF
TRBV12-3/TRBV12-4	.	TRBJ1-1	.	TGTGCCAGCAGCATGACAGATGAAGCTTTCTTT	CASSMTDEAFF
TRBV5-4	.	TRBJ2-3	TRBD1	TGTGCCAGCGGACGGACAGGTGGCGAGAATGTGCAGTATTTT	CASGRTGGENVQYF
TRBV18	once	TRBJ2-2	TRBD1	TGTGCCAGCTCGCCGGGACAGGGGGCTGTCGGGGAGCTGTTTTTT	CASSPGQGAVGELFF
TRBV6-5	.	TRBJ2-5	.	TGTGCCAGCAGACCCCGGGACCAAGAGACCCAGTACTTC	CASRPRDQETQYF
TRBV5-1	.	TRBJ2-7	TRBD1	TGCGCCAGCAGCTTGAGGGACAGGAACCACGAGCAGTACTTC	CASSLRDRNHEQYF
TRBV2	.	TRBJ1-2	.	TGTGCCAGCAGGTGGGGGGGCGAAGGCTACACCTTC	CASRWGGEGYTF
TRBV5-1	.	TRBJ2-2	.	TGCGCCAGCAGCTCTAACGGGGAGCTGTTTTTT	CASSSNGELFF
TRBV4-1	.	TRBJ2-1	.	TGCGCCAGCAGCCAAGACGTAACAGGCCACAATGAGCAGTTCTTC	CASSQDVTGHNEQFF
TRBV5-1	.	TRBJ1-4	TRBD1	TGCGCCAGCCGCCCCCGGGACAGCTATGAAAAACTGTTTTTT	CASRPRDSYEKLFF
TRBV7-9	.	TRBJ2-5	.	TGTGCCAGCACCCCACCGGGGGGCCGGGAGACCCAGTACTTC	CASTPPGGRETQYF
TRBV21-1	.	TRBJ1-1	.	TGTGCCAGACTACGGATGAACACTGAAGCTTTCTTT	CARLRMNTEAFF
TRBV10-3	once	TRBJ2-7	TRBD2	TGTGCCATCGGGACTAGCGAATCCTACGAGCAGTACTTC	CAIGTSESYEQYF
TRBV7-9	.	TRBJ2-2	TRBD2	TGTGCCAGCAGCGGTACAGGGACTAGCGGAACACTGACCGGGGAGCTGTTTTTT	CASSGTGTSGTLTGELFF
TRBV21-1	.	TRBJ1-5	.	TGTGCCAGCATCAATAACATCGGGACTCAGGATAGCAATCAGCCCCAGCATTTT	CASINNIGTQDSNQPQHF
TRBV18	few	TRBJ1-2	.	TGTGCCAGCTCAGGGGGAGGAGTCTATGGCTACACCTTC	CASSGGGVYGYTF
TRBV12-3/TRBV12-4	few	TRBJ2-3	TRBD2	TGTGCCAGCACCTACTCTAGCGGCATTACGCAGTATTTT	CASTYSSGITQYF